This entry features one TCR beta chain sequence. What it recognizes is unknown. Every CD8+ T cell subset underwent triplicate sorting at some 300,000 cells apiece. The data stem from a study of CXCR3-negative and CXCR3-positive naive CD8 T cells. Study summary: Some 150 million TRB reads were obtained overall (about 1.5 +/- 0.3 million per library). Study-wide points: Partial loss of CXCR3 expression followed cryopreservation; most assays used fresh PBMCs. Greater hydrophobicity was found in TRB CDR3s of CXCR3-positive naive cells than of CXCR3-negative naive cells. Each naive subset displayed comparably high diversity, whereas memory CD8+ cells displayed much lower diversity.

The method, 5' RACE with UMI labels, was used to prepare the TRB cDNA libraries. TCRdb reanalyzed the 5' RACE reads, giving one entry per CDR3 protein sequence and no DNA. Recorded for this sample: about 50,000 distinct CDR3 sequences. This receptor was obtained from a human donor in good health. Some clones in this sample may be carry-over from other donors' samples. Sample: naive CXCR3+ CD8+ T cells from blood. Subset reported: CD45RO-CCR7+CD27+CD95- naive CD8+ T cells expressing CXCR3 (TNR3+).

This CDR3 reads CSVVGGDSYEQYF. The gene calls are TRBV29-1 and TRBJ2-7; TCRdb selects TRBD1, and the lack of DNA leaves this call unchecked. The V gene's germline CDR1 is SQVTM and CDR2 ANQGSEA. The CDR3 totals 13 residues.